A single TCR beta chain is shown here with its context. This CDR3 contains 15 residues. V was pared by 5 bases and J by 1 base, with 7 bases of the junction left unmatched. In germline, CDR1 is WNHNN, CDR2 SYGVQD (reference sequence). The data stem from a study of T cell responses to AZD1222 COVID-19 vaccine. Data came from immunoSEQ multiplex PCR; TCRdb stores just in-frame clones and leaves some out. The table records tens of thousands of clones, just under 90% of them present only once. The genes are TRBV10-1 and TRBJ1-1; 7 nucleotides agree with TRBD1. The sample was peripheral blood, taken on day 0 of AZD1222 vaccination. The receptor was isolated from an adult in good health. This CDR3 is CASSLGQRENTEAFF. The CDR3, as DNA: TGCGCCAGCAGTTTGGGACAGAGAGAGAACACTGAAGCTTTCTTT.